This T cell receptor (beta chain) is drawn from a study of blood T cell repertoires in COVID-19. On the study more broadly: The study drew acute and convalescent COVID-19 samples from the United States, Italy and Spain. PBMCs, B-cell-depleted T cells, or T cells were the source of the cDNA or gDNA that made up the material.

Trimming shortened V by 1 base and J by 7 bases, and 11 bases separated the two germline ends. Germline loops: CDR1 SGHTA, CDR2 FQGNSA. The CDR3 runs to 14 residues. Original analysis: Estimation of nucleated cell counts relied on the amplification of reference gene primers. Some clones are missing from TCRdb's copy, which holds only in-frame ones; the method was immunoSEQ multiplex PCR. The DNA was the basis for D and trimming; V, J and clone size are from that table. This repertoire shows over 95,000 clones, 75% to 85% found once; its top ten account for roughly a tenth. The clonotype comes from a human donor in a cohort sampled during active COVID-19. The sequenced material came from peripheral blood. V usage is TRBV7-2 and J usage is TRBJ2-1; D gene uncertain. CDR3 sequence: CASSLDPQVNEQFF. CDR3 sequence (DNA): TGTGCCAGCAGCTTAGACCCCCAGGTGAATGAGCAGTTCTTC.